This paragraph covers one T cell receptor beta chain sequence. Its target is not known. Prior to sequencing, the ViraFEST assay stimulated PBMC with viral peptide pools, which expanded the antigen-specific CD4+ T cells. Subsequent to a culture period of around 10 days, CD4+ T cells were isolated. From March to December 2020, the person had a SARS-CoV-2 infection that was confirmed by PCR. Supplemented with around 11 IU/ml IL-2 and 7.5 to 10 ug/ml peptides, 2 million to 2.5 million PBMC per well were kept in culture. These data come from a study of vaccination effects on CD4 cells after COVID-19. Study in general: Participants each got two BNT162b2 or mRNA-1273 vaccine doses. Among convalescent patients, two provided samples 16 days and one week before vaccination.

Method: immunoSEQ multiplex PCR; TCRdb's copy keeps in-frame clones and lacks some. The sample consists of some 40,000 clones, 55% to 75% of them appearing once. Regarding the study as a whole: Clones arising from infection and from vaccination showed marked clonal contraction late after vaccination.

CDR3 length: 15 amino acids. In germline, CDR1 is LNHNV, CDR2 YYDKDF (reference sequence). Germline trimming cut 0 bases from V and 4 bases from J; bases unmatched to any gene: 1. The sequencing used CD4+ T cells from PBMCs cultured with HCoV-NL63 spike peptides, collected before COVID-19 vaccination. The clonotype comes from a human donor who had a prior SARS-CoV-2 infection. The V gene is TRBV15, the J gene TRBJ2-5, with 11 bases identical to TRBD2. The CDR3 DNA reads TGTGCCACCAGCAGAGATCTAGCGGGAGGAGAGACCCAGTACTTC. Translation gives CATSRDLAGGETQYF.